The T cell receptor beta chain under discussion was sequenced for a study of T-cell memory formation after mild COVID-19. TCRdb reprocessed the 5' RACE reads via MiXCR and lists one record per CDR3 protein. The table shows 57,000 or so distinct CDR3 sequences, with about 9.4% occurring only once. The V gene's germline CDR1 is LGHNA and CDR2 YSLEER. The V gene lost 4 bases and the J gene lost 7 bases, with 16 bases spanning the gap. The CDR3 totals 14 residues. Broader study findings: Contracting clones from day 15 to 85 showed balanced CD4/CD8; later expanders favored CD4+.

A note on this clonotype: Its specificity is not known.

Specimen: PBMCs or a T cell subset sorted from them (not recorded which). This clonotype was sampled from a man between 18 and 29 years old who had mild COVID-19 (a few samples of this study predate the infection). Cell type and time point are not known. V and J are TRBV4-3 and TRBJ1-1; D remains ambiguous. CDR3 loop: CASSLFGVSGEAFF. As DNA, the CDR3 is TGCGCCAGCAGCCTTTTTGGGGTCTCCGGTGAAGCTTTCTTT.